This T cell receptor beta chain derives from a study of blood T cells in healthy people across ages (dated by TCRdb to between 2014 and 2017). Turning to the overall study: In model experiments, roughly one uniquely barcoded TCR beta cDNA molecule per two T cells was captured by template switching. The study measured age-related changes in TCR beta repertoire diversity using deep sequencing normalized with unique cDNA molecular identifiers. Using the same blood draw, the study looked at two additional independent replicas of 1 million unique cDNA reads for two donors, one aged 18 to 29 and the other aged 80 or older. Four age groups were formed from the donors: young (average 16 years), middle-aged (approximately 40), aged (roughly 59) and long-lived (around 80). What the study reported, not specific to this receptor: Estimates of total diversity based on one million sequenced T cells were regarded as lower bounds and as underestimates. Compared with the aged group, more naive CD4+ T cells, fewer expanded clones and increased TCR diversity were shown by the long-lived group, suggesting age selection. Donor CMV infection status was unknown, potentially confounding age-related changes in expanded clonotypes. Conclusive comparison of naive and antigen-experienced compartments was prevented by the profiling of bulk unsorted PBMCs. There was a strong correlation between observed TCR beta diversity and the percentage of naive T cells measured by flow cytometry. As age increased, observed TCR beta diversity per million T cells dropped in a roughly linear way, and a significant reduction was already evident by age about 36.

Including the terminal cysteine and phenylalanine, the CDR3 comprises 15 residues. Only CDR3 DNA is held: 45 bases, read in frame from base 1. The germline V gene provides CDR1 SNHLY and CDR2 FYNNEI. Here V drops 4 bases and J drops 5 bases, and the junction holds 8 bases not matched to any gene. Systemically healthy Caucasian individuals from Russia, approximately 39 in total and aged roughly 6 to 95 years, were included as donors. Each donor gave about 9.2 milliliters of peripheral blood, drawn into EDTA-treated Vacutainer tubes. Ficoll-Paque density-gradient centrifugation was used to isolate PBMCs, with at least 6 million per sample. Total RNA was extracted from PBMCs with Trizol reagent, with at least 5.5 micrograms obtained per sample. Naive CD45RAhigh/CD27high T cell percentages were measured by flow cytometry on a PBMC aliquot from every donor. The library was built by means of 5' RACE. TCRdb records Illumina HiSeq 2500 as the sequencer. A second roughly 7 to 12 cycle PCR used a sample-barcoded 5' primer and a J-beta primer mix. Each TCR beta cDNA molecule received a unique molecular identifier from a template-switch 5' adaptor carrying 12 random nucleotides. Each sample yielded at least 3 million CDR3-containing paired-end reads. The Mint cDNA synthesis kit, primed by a TRBC-specific oligonucleotide, was used to synthesize first-strand cDNA from all RNA. All cDNA was treated with uracil-DNA glycosylase and then went through a first 18-cycle PCR with the universal primers M1SS and BC2_uni_R. The original methods were these. Normalization of each sample was performed by random selection of 1 million high-quality reads, each carrying a distinct molecular identifier. Reads with shared molecular identifiers were discarded instead of being binned into consensus sequences. MiTCR, set to a Q25 quality threshold and the strictest error-elimination algorithm, was used for CDR3 identification, clonotype clustering and error correction. A nonparametric unseen species model using Euler transformation provided a lower-bound estimate of total TCR beta diversity. The public reads were run again by TCRdb, first through fastp at Q25 and then through MiXCR, and only productive beta chains were kept. Here each entry gathers all rows of one CDR3 protein and keeps the most common genes and DNA. These V and J calls derive from TCRdb rather than the authors' analysis. In all, the sample holds about 930,000 distinct CDR3 sequences, and 29% of those were seen once. The top ten constitute more than 8.5% of the sample.

On this clonotype: The clone's antigen remains unknown. No clone much larger than this one lies a single base away; base qualities are absent.

The sample was also reused in another study, on T cells of mothers and their children. Per that second paper: Nine systemically healthy Caucasian individuals, comprising three mothers and their six children, were included as donors. cDNA synthesis consumed the entire amount of extracted RNA, loaded at approximately 1.6 ug RNA in each 15 ul reaction. In the second PCR, the M1S primer introduced both the sample barcodes and 2-4 random nucleotides. More than 8 million TCR beta CDR3 reads were obtained from each mother, and roughly 3 million reads were obtained from each child. Thymic selection similarly shapes TCR recombination output in related and unrelated pairs, with minor effect from inherited differences. Normalized repertoire overlap in related mother-child pairs was always slightly higher than in unrelated mother-child pairs, but the difference was never significant. No persistent microchimeric T cell clones were detected, at a sensitivity of approximately 100 clones per million clonotypes. Deep NGS was used in the study to compare the TCR beta repertoires of mothers and children and to look for features that separate related mother-child pairs from unrelated individuals. The mean age was about 38 +/- 4 years for the mothers and approximately 11 +/- 4 years for the children. After adapter ligation was performed with NEBNext reagents, the libraries were sequenced on an Illumina HiSeq 2000 with 100+100 nt paired-end reads. To avoid cross-contamination, the mother libraries and the child libraries were prepared a month apart and sequenced in separate runs. Between 500,000 and 2,000,000 distinct TCR beta clonotypes were identified per donor. Naive TCR beta clonotypes were estimated from low-frequency clonotypes matched to each donor's FACS-determined naive share, without sorting.

The receptor was derived from a woman aged 40 to 50 in good health. Sample: blood. The sequence is built from TRBV2 and TRBJ2-3; 8 bases in the junction line up with TRBD2. The DNA reads as follows: TGTGCCAGCAGTGCTAGGCGGGGGGCGGGAGATACGCAGTATTTT. The translation is CASSARRGAGDTQYF.